Each of the 20 T cell receptor beta chains below was sequenced from the same sample in a study of vaccination and CD4 T cells after COVID-19 (dated by TCRdb to between 2022 and 2023). Library preparation was by PCR. Sequencing instrument: Illumina iSeq 100. DNA from cultured CD4+ T cells was subjected to TCR sequencing with the Oncomine TCR Beta short-read assay at the Johns Hopkins FTIC core. TCRdb's own reprocessing of the public reads used fastp at Q25 and MiXCR and kept productive beta chains. Every distinct CDR3 protein forms one entry, paired with its most common genes and DNA. In all, the sample holds about 5,000 distinct CDR3 sequences, and roughly 45% of those were seen once. The ten largest clones take up roughly 45% of the sample. Their antigens remain unidentified. This specimen's treatment or condition label, per the study, means: approximately 10-day PBMC culture with coronavirus spike peptide pools or control peptides (ViraFEST assay).

Sequencing was performed on CD4+ T cells from blood, cultured in vitro, taken after SARS-CoV-2 vaccination. These receptor sequences come from a human donor who had recovered from COVID-19.

A few counts support this clonotype. The chain is built from TRBV20-1 and TRBJ1-1; a weak D match, TRBD1 (6 bases). Trimming took 5 bases from V and 0 from J, leaving 10 bases between them. Germline V gene sequence: CDR1 DFQATT, CDR2 SNEGSKA (reference sequence). The CDR3 is 13 residues long. CDR3 DNA: TGCAGTGCTCAGGGGTCCTTGAACACTGAAGCTTTCTTT. It encodes CSAQGSLNTEAFF.

This clonotype appeared once. The rearrangement uses TRBV7-2 and TRBJ2-1; 10 nucleotides match TRBD2. The V and J ends lost 2 bases and 7 bases, in that order; junction bases with no gene match: 8. There are 16 residues in the CDR3. Germline V gives CDR1 SGHTA, CDR2 FQGNSA. The CDR3: CASSLYQLAGANEQFF. The DNA of the CDR3 is TGTGCCAGCAGCTTATATCAGCTAGCGGGGGCGAATGAGCAGTTCTTC.

V and J are TRBV2 and TRBJ2-1; D is perhaps TRBD2 (6 bases). This CDR3 comprises 15 residues. V lost 1 base and J 4 bases, leaving 11 bases between the germline ends. Germline V gene lookup returns CDR1 SNHLY and CDR2 FYNNEI. This CDR3 is CASSEGTSPYNEQFF. DNA of the CDR3: TGTGCCAGCAGTGAAGGAACTAGCCCTTACAATGAGCAGTTCTTC.

The chain joins TRBV4-1 to TRBJ1-2; D might be TRBD1 (5 bases). The germline CDR1 and CDR2 sequences are MGHRA and YSYEKL. The V end was cut by 0 bases, the J end by 5 bases, with 22 bases between. The CDR3 sequence is 18 residues long. CDR3 region: CASSQDGGGGGGWYGYTF. CDR3 DNA: TGCGCCAGCAGCCAAGATGGGGGAGGTGGCGGGGGGTGGTATGGCTACACCTTC.

This clonotype is medium-sized within its sample. This rearrangement joins TRBV27 to TRBJ1-2; D perhaps matches TRBD1 (6 bases). The V gene lost 8 bases and the J gene lost 5 bases, with 15 bases spanning the gap. Per germline, CDR1 MNHEY and CDR2 SMNVEV (reference sequence). The CDR3 spans 13 residues. CDR3 bases: TGTGCCAGCCGACAGGACGGGCCTTATGGCTACACCTTC. Translation gives CASRQDGPYGYTF.

This clonotype occurred once. V and J are TRBV6-1 and TRBJ2-3, with 12 bases lining up with TRBD2. From germline, CDR1 is MNHNS and CDR2 SASEGT. The ends lost 4 bases at V and 2 bases at J; junction bases unmatched: 4. This CDR3 contains 16 residues. The CDR3 nucleotides read TGTGCCAGCAGTGCCAGACTAGCGGGGGCCACAGATACGCAGTATTTT. It encodes CASSARLAGATDTQYF.

This chain joins TRBV20-1 and TRBJ2-7; D possibly matches TRBD1 or TRBD2 (6 bases each). CDR3 size: 15 residues. Deletions cut 0 bases from V and 2 bases from J, with 14 bases between. CDR1 is DFQATT, CDR2 SNEGSKA, per germline (reference sequence). The CDR3: CSARDRGGGTYEQYF. CDR3 nucleotides: TGCAGTGCTAGAGATCGTGGAGGGGGTACCTACGAGCAGTACTTC.

The V call is TRBV6-1, the J call TRBJ1-4; perhaps TRBD1 as D (5 bases). Germline V CDR1 and CDR2: MNHNS, SASEGT. The length of the CDR3 is 14 residues. V lost 8 bases and J 3 bases, leaving 13 bases between the germline ends. The CDR3 sequence: CASEKGIANEKLFF. CDR3 nucleotide sequence: TGTGCCAGCGAAAAGGGGATAGCTAATGAAAAACTGTTTTTT.

The V gene is TRBV28, the J gene TRBJ2-7; D not certain. Trimming stripped 4 bases from V and 0 bases from J, with 7 bases between. This CDR3 comprises 13 residues. CDR1 and CDR2 from the germline V gene are MDHEN and SYDVKM. This CDR3 is CASSSPSSYEQYF. DNA of the CDR3: TGTGCCAGCAGTTCCCCAAGCTCCTACGAGCAGTACTTC.

The chain has TRBV28 and TRBJ1-2; D might be TRBD1 (6 bases). Looked up from germline, CDR1 is MDHEN and CDR2 is SYDVKM. The CDR3 contains 12 residues. V lost 10 bases, J lost 5 bases, and 14 bases lay in between. CDR3 bases: TGTGCCATCCCAAGGGGGGAATATGGCTACACCTTC. This translates into CAIPRGEYGYTF.

This clonotype was counted between two and nine times. The rearrangement uses TRBV7-9 and TRBJ1-1; D is unresolved. Germline values: CDR1 SEHNR, CDR2 FQNEAQ (reference sequence). V lost 5 bases, J lost 4 bases, and 14 bases lay in between. This CDR3 has 14 residues. CDR3 sequence reads: CASSPLVASTEAFF. In DNA, the CDR3 is TGTGCCAGCAGCCCCCTGGTTGCTTCCACTGAAGCTTTCTTT.

The rearrangement joins TRBV21-1 to TRBJ1-5; TRBD1 is taken as the D call from the table, unchecked against the DNA. TRBV21-1 is a pseudogene segment. The CDR3 has 17 amino acids. CDR3 in DNA: TGTGCCAGCAGCAGGGGACCGGACAGGGATAGCAATCAGCCCCAGCATTTT. It codes for CASSRGPDRDSNQPQHF.

This chain joins TRBV7-8 and TRBJ1-4; possible D gene TRBD1, 6 bases. V lost 2 bases and J lost 3, with 13 bases in between. CDR3 length: 16 amino acids. The V gene's germline CDR1 is SGHVS and CDR2 FQNEAQ. The CDR3 region is CASSLTGTGPNEKLFF. The CDR3 nucleotides are TGTGCCAGCAGCTTAACCGGCACAGGGCCTAATGAAAAACTGTTTTTT.

The rearrangement links TRBV20-1 to TRBJ1-1; no reliable D call. CDR1 DFQATT and CDR2 SNEGSKA come from the germline V gene (reference sequence). This CDR3 is built from 12 residues. The V end lost 0 bases, the J end lost 8 bases, and 10 bases lay between the germline ends. The CDR3 loop reads CSARDPGLEAFF. Written as DNA, the CDR3 is TGCAGTGCTAGAGATCCGGGCCTAGAAGCTTTCTTT.

The chain couples TRBV19 to TRBJ1-4; D might be TRBD1 (5 bases). Germline V gene sequence: CDR1 LNHDA, CDR2 SQIVND (reference sequence). Between the trimmed V and J ends, which lost 3 bases and 4 bases, there was a span of 12 bases. The CDR3 has 15 amino acids. CDR3 bases: TGTGCCAGTAGTATGCTGGGGACGGATAATGAAAAACTGTTTTTT. It yields the protein CASSMLGTDNEKLFF.

This clonotype was detected only a few times. The rearrangement uses TRBV10-3 and TRBJ1-2; D ambiguous. The CDR3 covers 13 residues. CDR1 and CDR2 (germline): ENHRY, SYGVKD. V was clipped by 11 bases and J by 0 bases, with 13 bases between them. CDR3: CAGGSGTNYGYTF. CDR3 nucleotide sequence: TGTGCCGGTGGGAGTGGGACTAACTATGGCTACACCTTC.

This chain connects TRBV18 to TRBJ2-7, with D maybe TRBD1 (6 bases). V dropped 0 bases and J dropped 1 base, with 10 bases sitting between them. There are 15 residues in the CDR3. The germline V gene encodes CDR1 KGHSH and CDR2 LQKENI. CDR3 loop: CASSPPSGQSYEQYF. CDR3 bases: TGTGCCAGCTCACCACCATCTGGACAGTCCTACGAGCAGTACTTC.

The chain is built from TRBV11-3 and TRBJ2-5; D uncertain. The CDR3 spans 12 residues. The V gene lost 1 base and the J gene lost 5 bases, with 5 bases spanning the gap. Per germline, CDR1 SGHNT and CDR2 YENEEA. CDR3 in DNA: TGTGCCAGCAGCTTAGCTATGGAGACCCAGTACTTC. It codes for CASSLAMETQYF.

The chain carries TRBV15 and TRBJ2-3, with D possibly TRBD1 on 5 matching bases. The V gene lost 0 bases and the J gene lost 4 bases, with 17 bases spanning the gap. The CDR3 runs to 17 residues. Germline V lookup: CDR1 LNHNV, CDR2 YYDKDF (reference sequence). The CDR3 bases are TGTGCCACCAGCAGAGACAAGACCCAGGGTGTCGCAGATACGCAGTATTTT. Encoded protein: CATSRDKTQGVADTQYF.

This chain connects TRBV30 to TRBJ1-2; no clear D gene. Germline CDR1 is GTSNPN and CDR2 is SVGIG (reference sequence). The V gene lost 4 bases and the J gene lost 4 bases, with 7 bases spanning the gap. The CDR3 has 11 amino acids. The CDR3 here is CAWIDSYGYTF. CDR3 nucleotides: TGTGCCTGGATTGATTCCTATGGCTACACCTTC.